This record covers a single T cell receptor (beta chain). Its antigen remains unidentified. The germline CDR1 and CDR2 sequences are MGHRA and YSYEKL. The CDR3 is made up of 14 amino acids. Between the trimmed V and J ends, which lost 1 base and 5 bases, there was a span of 11 bases. The sample comes from a study of blood T cells in healthy people across ages. Findings of the study overall: Roughly linear declines in TCR beta diversity per million T cells occurred with age. It was held that the diversity estimates obtained from one million T cells were underestimates.

Drawing of peripheral blood yielded approximately 10 milliliters from each donor. A second PCR of roughly 7 to 11 cycles used a sample-barcoded 5' primer and a J-beta primer mix. All cDNA molecules were each tagged by a template-switch adaptor with 12 random nucleotides. TCRdb reprocessed the 5' RACE reads via MiXCR and lists one record per CDR3 protein. The sample has roughly 800,000 distinct CDR3 sequences; around 36% are singletons. This TCR was recovered from a man between 18 and 35 years old in good health. The V call is TRBV4-1, the J call TRBJ1-1; D is uncertain. Sample: blood. The DNA for the CDR3 is TGCGCCAGCAGCCAAGTGGGCAGTCGGACTGAAGCTTTCTTT. It translates to CASSQVGSRTEAFF.